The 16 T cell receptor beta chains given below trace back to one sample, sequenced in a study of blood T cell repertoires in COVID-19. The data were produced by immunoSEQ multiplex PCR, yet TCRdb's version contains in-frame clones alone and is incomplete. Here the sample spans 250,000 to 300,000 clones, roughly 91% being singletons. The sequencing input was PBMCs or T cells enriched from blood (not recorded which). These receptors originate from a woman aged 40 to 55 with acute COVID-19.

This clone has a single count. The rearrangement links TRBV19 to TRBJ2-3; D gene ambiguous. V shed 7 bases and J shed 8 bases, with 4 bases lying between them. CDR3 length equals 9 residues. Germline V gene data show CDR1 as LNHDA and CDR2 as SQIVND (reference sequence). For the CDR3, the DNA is TGTGCCAGTACCGGTACGCAGTATTTT. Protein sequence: CASTGTQYF.

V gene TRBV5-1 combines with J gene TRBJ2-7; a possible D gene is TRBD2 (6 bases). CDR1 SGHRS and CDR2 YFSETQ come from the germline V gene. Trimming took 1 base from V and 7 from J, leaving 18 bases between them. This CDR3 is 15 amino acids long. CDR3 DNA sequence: TGCGCCAGCAGCTTGTTCGGAGGGAGGCTTGGGGAGCAGTACTTC. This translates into CASSLFGGRLGEQYF.

In DNA form, the CDR3 reads TGCGCCAGCAGCTTGGGACAGGGGGCTGGAAACACCATATATTTT. This gives the protein CASSLGQGAGNTIYF. The chain carries TRBV5-1 and TRBJ1-3; 9 positions agree with TRBD1. V lost 0 bases to trimming and J lost 2 bases; unmatched junction nucleotides: 0. CDR1 SGHRS and CDR2 YFSETQ come from the germline V gene. This CDR3 region has 15 residues. The whole variable domain, remainder taken from reference TRBV5-1 and TRBJ1-3, is KAGVTQTPRYLIKTRGQQVTLSCSPISGHRSVSWYQQTPGQGLQFLFEYFSETQRNKGNFPGRFSGRQFSNSRSEMNVSTLELGDSALYLCASSLGQGAGNTIYFGEGSWLTVV.

This CDR3 is CASNSWGTYNEQFF. CDR3 DNA sequence: TGTGCCAGCAATTCCTGGGGGACTTACAATGAGCAGTTCTTC. The chain employs TRBV2 and TRBJ2-1, with a weak D call TRBD2 (6 bases). V was cut by 7 bases and J by 4 bases, with 14 bases left in between. The germline V gene encodes CDR1 SNHLY and CDR2 FYNNEI. CDR3 length: 14 amino acids.

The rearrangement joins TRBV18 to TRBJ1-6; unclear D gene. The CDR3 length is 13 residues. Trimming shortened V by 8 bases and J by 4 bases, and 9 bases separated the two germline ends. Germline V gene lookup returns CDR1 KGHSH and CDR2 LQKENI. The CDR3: CASTQAYNSPLHF. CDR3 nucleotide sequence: TGTGCCAGCACCCAGGCGTATAATTCACCCCTCCACTTT.

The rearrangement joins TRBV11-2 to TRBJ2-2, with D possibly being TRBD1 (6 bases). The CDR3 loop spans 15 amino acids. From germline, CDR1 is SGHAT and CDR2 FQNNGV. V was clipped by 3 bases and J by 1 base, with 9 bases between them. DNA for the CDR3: TGTGCCAGCAGCTTGTCGGGACAGAACACCGGGGAGCTGTTTTTT. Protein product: CASSLSGQNTGELFF.

The CDR3 reads CASSQADSSSNQPQHF. CDR3 sequence (DNA): TGTGCCAGCAGCCAAGCCGACAGTAGTAGCAATCAGCCCCAGCATTTT. The chain recombines TRBV3-1 (or the pseudogene TRBV3-2) with TRBJ1-5; tentatively, D is TRBD1 (5 bases). CDR1 is LGHDT, CDR2 YNNKEL, per germline (reference sequence). CDR3 length equals 16 residues. V lost 1 base, J lost 0 bases, and 10 bases lay in between.

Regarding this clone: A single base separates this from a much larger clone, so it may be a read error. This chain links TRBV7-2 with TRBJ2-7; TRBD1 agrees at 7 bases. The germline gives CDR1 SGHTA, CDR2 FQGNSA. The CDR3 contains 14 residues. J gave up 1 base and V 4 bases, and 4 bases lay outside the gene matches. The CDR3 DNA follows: TGTGCCAGCAGCTCCCGGGACAGATCCTACGAGCAGTACTTC. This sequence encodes CASSSRDRSYEQYF. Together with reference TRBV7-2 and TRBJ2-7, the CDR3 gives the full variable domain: GAGVSQSPSNKVTEKGKDVELRCDPISGHTALYWYRQSLGQGLEFLIYFQGNSAPDKSGLPSDRFSAERTGGSVSTLTIQRTQQEDSAVYLCASSSRDRSYEQYFGPGTRLTVT.

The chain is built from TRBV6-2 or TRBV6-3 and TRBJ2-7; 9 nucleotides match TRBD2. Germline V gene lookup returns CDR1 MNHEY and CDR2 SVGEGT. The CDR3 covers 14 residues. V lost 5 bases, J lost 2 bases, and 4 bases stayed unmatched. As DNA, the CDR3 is TGTGCCAGCAGTCGGACTAGCGCTACCTACGAGCAGTACTTC. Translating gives CASSRTSATYEQYF.

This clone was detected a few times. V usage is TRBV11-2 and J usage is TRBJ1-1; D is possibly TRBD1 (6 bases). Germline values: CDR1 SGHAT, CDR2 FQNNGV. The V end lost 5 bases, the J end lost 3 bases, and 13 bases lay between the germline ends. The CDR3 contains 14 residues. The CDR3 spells CASSPTTGHTEAFF. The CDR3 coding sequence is TGTGCCAGCAGCCCGACGACAGGCCACACTGAAGCTTTCTTT.

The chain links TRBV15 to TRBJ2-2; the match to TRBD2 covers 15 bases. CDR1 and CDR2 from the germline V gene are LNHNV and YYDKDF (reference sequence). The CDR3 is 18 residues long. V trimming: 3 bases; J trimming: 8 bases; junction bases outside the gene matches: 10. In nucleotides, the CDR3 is TGTGCCACCAGCAGGGGCCACCTGGGACTAGCGGGGGGTGGGGAGCTGTTTTTT. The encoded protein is CATSRGHLGLAGGGELFF.

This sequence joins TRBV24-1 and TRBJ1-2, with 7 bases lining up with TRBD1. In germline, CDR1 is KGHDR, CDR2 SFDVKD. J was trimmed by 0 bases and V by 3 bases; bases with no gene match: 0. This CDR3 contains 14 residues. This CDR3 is CATSDTGANYGYTF. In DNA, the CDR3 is TGTGCCACCAGTGATACAGGGGCTAACTATGGCTACACCTTC.

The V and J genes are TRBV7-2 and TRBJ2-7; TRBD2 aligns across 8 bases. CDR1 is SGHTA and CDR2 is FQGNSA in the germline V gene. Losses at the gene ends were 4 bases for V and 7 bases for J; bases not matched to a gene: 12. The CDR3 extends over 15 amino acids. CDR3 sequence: CASSSRSGTRLEQYF. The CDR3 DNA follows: TGTGCCAGCAGCTCACGCTCCGGGACTAGGCTAGAGCAGTACTTC.

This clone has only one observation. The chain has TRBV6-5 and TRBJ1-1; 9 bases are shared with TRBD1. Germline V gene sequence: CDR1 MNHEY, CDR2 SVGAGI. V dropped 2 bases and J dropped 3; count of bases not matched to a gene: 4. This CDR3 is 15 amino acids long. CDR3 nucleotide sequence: TGTGCCAGCAGTTACGGAGACAGGGGGGACACTGAAGCTTTCTTT. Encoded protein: CASSYGDRGDTEAFF.

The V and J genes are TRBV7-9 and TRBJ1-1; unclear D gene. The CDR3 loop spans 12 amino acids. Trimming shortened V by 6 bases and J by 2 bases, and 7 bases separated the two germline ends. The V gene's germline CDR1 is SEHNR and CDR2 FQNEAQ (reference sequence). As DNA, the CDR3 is TGTGCCAGCAGTAAGAGTAACACTGAAGCTTTCTTT. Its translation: CASSKSNTEAFF. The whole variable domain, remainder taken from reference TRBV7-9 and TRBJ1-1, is DTGVSQNPRHKITKRGQNVTFRCDPISEHNRLYWYRQTLGQGPEFLTYFQNEAQLEKSRLLSDRFSAERPKGSFSTLEIQRTEQGDSAMYLCASSKSNTEAFFGQGTRLTVV.

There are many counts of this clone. In DNA form, the CDR3 reads TGTGCCAGCAGCGTAGAGGCACAGATGAACACTGAAGCTTTCTTT. This sequence encodes CASSVEAQMNTEAFF. The V and J genes are TRBV9 and TRBJ1-1; D is uncertain. The germline CDR1 and CDR2 sequences are SGDLS and YYNGEE. The CDR3 covers 15 residues. V was pared by 0 bases and J by 0 bases, with 9 bases between.